This T cell receptor beta chain stems from a study of blood T cell repertoires in COVID-19. At the level of the study: Acute and convalescent COVID-19 samples came from the United States, Italy and Spain. T cells, B-cell-depleted T cells, or PBMCs supplied cDNA or gDNA.

The CDR3 is 16 amino acids. V dropped 0 bases and J dropped 7 bases, with 15 bases sitting between them. Germline values: CDR1 MNHEY, CDR2 SVGAGI. In the authors' workflow: Estimation of nucleated cell counts relied on the amplification of reference gene primers. Sequencing used immunoSEQ multiplex PCR; TCRdb keeps in-frame clones, though not all of them. Clone size and the V and J calls come from that table; the DNA yielded D and trimming. The sample holds 240,000 or so clones, approximately 78% seen once. The sample consisted of peripheral blood. The receptor was derived from a woman aged 60-75 years with active or convalescent COVID-19. This chain connects TRBV6-5 to TRBJ1-4; D is unclear. The DNA of the CDR3 is TGTGCCAGCAGTTACTCACCTACGGGATTAAGTGAAAAACTGTTTTTT. Protein: CASSYSPTGLSEKLFF.